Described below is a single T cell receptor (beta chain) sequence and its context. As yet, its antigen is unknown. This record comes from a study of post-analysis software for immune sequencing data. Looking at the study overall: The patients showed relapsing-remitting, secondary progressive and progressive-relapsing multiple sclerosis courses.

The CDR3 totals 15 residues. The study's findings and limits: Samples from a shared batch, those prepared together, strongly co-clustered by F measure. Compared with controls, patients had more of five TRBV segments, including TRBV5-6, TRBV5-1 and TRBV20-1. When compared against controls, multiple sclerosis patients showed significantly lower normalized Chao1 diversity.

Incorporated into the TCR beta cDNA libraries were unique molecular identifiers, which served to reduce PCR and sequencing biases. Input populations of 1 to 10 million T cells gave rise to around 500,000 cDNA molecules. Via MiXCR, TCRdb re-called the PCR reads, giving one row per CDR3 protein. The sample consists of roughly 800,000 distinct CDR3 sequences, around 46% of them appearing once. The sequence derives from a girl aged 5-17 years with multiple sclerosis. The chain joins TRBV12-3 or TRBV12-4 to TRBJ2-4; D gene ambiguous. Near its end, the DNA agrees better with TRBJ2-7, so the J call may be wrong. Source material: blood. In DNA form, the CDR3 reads TGTGCCAGCAGTACCGGGCCGGGCTATGGGTACGAGCAGTACTTC. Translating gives CASSTGPGYGYEQYF.